These 26 T cell receptor beta chains originate from one sample sequenced in a study of cytomegalovirus exposure and HLA in healthy donors. This PCR relied on a set of 60 Vbeta primers and 13 Jbeta primers. The table came from immunoSEQ multiplex PCR; TCRdb's copy has only in-frame clones and leaves some out. The sample shows tens of thousands of clones, 82% of them seen only once. Sequencing used PBMCs. The receptors shown here come from a man aged 25 to 40 in good health and CMV-seronegative.

V is TRBV9 and J is TRBJ1-2; 9 nucleotides line up with TRBD1. The V gene end was trimmed by 4 bases and the J gene end by 0 bases; junction bases not matched to a gene: 13. This CDR3 has 18 amino acids. The germline CDR1 and CDR2 sequences are SGDLS and YYNGEE. The CDR3 DNA follows: TGTGCCAGCAGCCCTCGACAGGGGGTACCGGTCGCTAACTATGGCTACACCTTC. It encodes CASSPRQGVPVANYGYTF.

This rearrangement joins TRBV5-1 to TRBJ2-7; 14 positions match TRBD2. The CDR3 has 16 residues. V shed 1 base and J 3 bases; nucleotides not matched to a gene: 3. CDR1 is SGHRS, CDR2 YFSETQ, per germline. The CDR3 sequence: CASSLYGTSGSYEQYF. The CDR3 region has the DNA TGCGCCAGCAGCTTGTACGGGACTAGCGGGAGCTACGAGCAGTACTTC.

The genes are TRBV7-2 and TRBJ2-1, with TRBD2 matching over 8 bases. Germline V gene sequence: CDR1 SGHTA, CDR2 FQGNSA. The CDR3 extends over 12 amino acids. V lost 3 bases, J lost 15 bases, and 7 bases stayed unmatched. The CDR3 reads CASSFGTRNRFF. The CDR3 DNA is TGTGCCAGCAGCTTCGGGACTAGAAATAGGTTCTTC. Together with reference TRBV7-2 and TRBJ2-1, the CDR3 gives the full variable domain: GAGVSQSPSNKVTEKGKDVELRCDPISGHTALYWYRQSLGQGLEFLIYFQGNSAPDKSGLPSDRFSAERTGGSVSTLTIQRTQQEDSAVYLCASSFGTRNRFFGPGTRLTVL.

This chain uses TRBV4-1 with TRBJ2-3, with 14 bases matching TRBD2. This CDR3 region has 19 residues. Germline lookup yields CDR1 MGHRA and CDR2 YSYEKL. V lost 4 bases and J lost 4; bases outside the gene matches: 13. CDR3 loop: CASSPPHGLAGGSPDTQYF. The DNA for the CDR3 is TGCGCCAGCAGCCCCCCTCATGGACTAGCGGGGGGAAGCCCAGATACGCAGTATTTT.

The chain has TRBV10-2 and TRBJ2-2, with 9 bases fitting TRBD2. Germline values: CDR1 WSHSY, CDR2 SAAADI. CDR3 length equals 14 residues. J was trimmed by 5 bases and V by 6 bases; bases with no gene match: 4. The DNA of the CDR3 is TGCGCCAGCAGGGCGGGAGGGAGTACCGGGGAGCTGTTTTTT. Translating it yields CASRAGGSTGELFF.

This sequence joins TRBV2 and TRBJ1-2; TRBD1 matches at 9 bases. J gave up 5 bases and V 6 bases, and 10 bases lay outside the gene matches. Germline CDR1 and CDR2: SNHLY and FYNNEI. The CDR3 is 15 amino acids. The CDR3 region is CASRGATGTGYGYTF. In nucleotides, the CDR3 is TGTGCCAGCAGAGGAGCGACCGGGACAGGGTATGGCTACACCTTC.

This clone was counted only a few times. The rearrangement uses TRBV7-3 and TRBJ2-3; D gene uncertain. This CDR3 is 13 amino acids long. CDR1 and CDR2 (germline): SGHTA, FQGTGA. Trimming pared 5 bases from V and 0 bases from J, leaving 6 bases between. The CDR3 region has the DNA TGTGCCAGCAGCATGGCTAGCACAGATACGCAGTATTTT. Its protein product is CASSMASTDTQYF.

V and J are TRBV28 and TRBJ2-5; D is perhaps TRBD1 (6 bases). CDR1 is MDHEN, CDR2 SYDVKM, per germline. Trimming left V 7 bases short and J 4 bases short, with 16 bases between. The CDR3 is 14 amino acids. The CDR3 here is CASTFKGVVETQYF. The CDR3 bases are TGTGCCAGCACGTTCAAGGGGGTGGTAGAGACCCAGTACTTC.

J is TRBJ2-7 and V is TRBV27; a possible D gene is TRBD1 (5 bases). The length of the CDR3 is 14 residues. CDR1 MNHEY and CDR2 SMNVEV come from the germline V gene (reference sequence). V lost 3 bases, J lost 0 bases, and 9 bases lay in between. This chain's CDR3 is CASSFDSYSYEQYF. For the CDR3, the DNA is TGTGCCAGCAGTTTCGACAGCTACTCCTACGAGCAGTACTTC.

The rearrangement links TRBV11-2 to TRBJ2-5; D possibly corresponds to TRBD1 (8 bases). The V and J ends lost 1 base and 5 bases respectively, with 23 bases between them. Germline CDR1 is SGHAT and CDR2 is FQNNGV. The CDR3 runs to 18 residues. The CDR3 nucleotides are TGTGCCAGCAGCTTAGGGCCCCAGGGGGCGGGAGTACGGGAGACCCAGTACTTC. This gives the protein CASSLGPQGAGVRETQYF. The full variable domain, completed using reference TRBV11-2 and TRBJ2-5, is EAGVAQSPRYKIIEKRQSVAFWCNPISGHATLYWYQQILGQGPKLLIQFQNNGVVDDSQLPKDRFSAERLKGVDSTLKIQPAKLEDSAVYLCASSLGPQGAGVRETQYFGPGTRLLVL.

The chain recombines TRBV6-5 with TRBJ2-7; no reliable D call. This CDR3 is 15 amino acids long. V gave up 2 bases and J gave up 1 base, with 12 bases separating them. Germline V gene sequence: CDR1 MNHEY, CDR2 SVGAGI. This CDR3 is CASSYRRLLSYEQYF. The DNA of the CDR3 is TGTGCCAGCAGTTACCGGCGGCTCCTGTCCTACGAGCAGTACTTC.

V is TRBV28 and J is TRBJ1-3; no reliable D call. This CDR3 has 15 residues. CDR1 and CDR2 from the germline V gene are MDHEN and SYDVKM. V dropped 4 bases and J dropped 0 bases, with 10 bases sitting between them. The CDR3 nucleotides read TGTGCCAGCAGTTCCCTCCTCGGCTCTGGAAACACCATATATTTT. It specifies CASSSLLGSGNTIYF.

The rearrangement links TRBV7-2 to TRBJ2-3, with D perhaps matching TRBD2 (6 bases). CDR3 length equals 15 residues. Trimming removed 4 bases at V and 4 bases at J, with 15 bases between. Germline V gene sequence: CDR1 SGHTA, CDR2 FQGNSA. The CDR3: CASSSMGGKADTQYF. The CDR3 DNA follows: TGTGCCAGCAGCTCCATGGGGGGAAAGGCAGATACGCAGTATTTT.

V and J are TRBV4-1 and TRBJ2-1, with 7 nucleotides matching TRBD1. CDR3 length equals 12 residues. Trimming removed 4 bases from V and 9 bases from J; junction bases left unmatched: 3. Germline CDR1 is MGHRA and CDR2 is YSYEKL. CDR3 amino acids: CASSPGQCEQFF. DNA for the CDR3: TGCGCCAGCAGCCCGGGACAGTGTGAGCAGTTCTTC.

The chain uses TRBV29-1 and TRBJ2-3; 9 bases match TRBD1. In germline, CDR1 is SQVTM, CDR2 ANQGSEA. The V gene end was trimmed by 7 bases and the J gene end by 4 bases; junction bases not matched to a gene: 15. This CDR3 has 16 amino acids. In nucleotides, the CDR3 is TGCAGCGCCGGAGGACCGGGACAGGGATGGGCAGATACGCAGTATTTT. This sequence encodes CSAGGPGQGWADTQYF.

The chain recombines TRBV30 with TRBJ2-5; 9 bases line up with TRBD1. TRBJ2-7 matches the DNA end more closely, so the J call is doubtful. CDR3 length: 17 residues. CDR1 and CDR2 from the germline V gene are GTSNPN and SVGIG (reference sequence). CDR3 nucleotides: TGTGCCTGGACAGCCTCGCTGGGACAGGGATCCTCCTACGAGCAGTACTTC. Protein: CAWTASLGQGSSYEQYF.

The V call is TRBV6-1, the J call TRBJ1-5, with TRBD1 matching over 7 bases. The germline gives CDR1 MNHNS, CDR2 SASEGT. Losses at the gene ends were 5 bases for V and 4 bases for J; bases not matched to a gene: 5. This CDR3 comprises 14 residues. In DNA, the CDR3 is TGTGCCAGCAGTCCCGGGACAGAGAATCAGCCCCAGCATTTT. It codes for CASSPGTENQPQHF.

This rearrangement joins TRBV7-2 to TRBJ1-2; TRBD1 is a possible D gene (5 bases). Looked up from germline, CDR1 is SGHTA and CDR2 is FQGNSA. Trimming stripped 1 base from V and 8 bases from J, with 11 bases between. The CDR3 is 13 amino acids. The chain's CDR3 is CASSLEGNVGYTF. CDR3 in DNA: TGTGCCAGCAGCTTAGAGGGGAACGTCGGCTACACCTTC.

The chain couples TRBV5-4 to TRBJ2-7, with TRBD1 matching over 8 bases. Trimming took 1 base from V and 4 from J; bases not matched to a gene: 1. Germline CDR1 is SGHNT and CDR2 is YYREEE (reference sequence). The CDR3 contains 13 residues. As DNA, the CDR3 is TGTGCCAGCAGCTTGACAGGGGGTTACGAGCAGTACTTC. Residues: CASSLTGGYEQYF.

This clone was picked up a small number of times. The chain joins TRBV11-3 to TRBJ2-3; no clear D. This CDR3 comprises 13 residues. In germline, CDR1 is SGHNT, CDR2 YENEEA. Between the trimmed V and J ends, which lost 6 bases and 4 bases, there was a span of 11 bases. CDR3 DNA: TGTGCCAGCAGTCTTCCCCCCTCAGATACGCAGTATTTT. Amino acids: CASSLPPSDTQYF.

This sequence joins TRBV27 and TRBJ1-1; D perhaps matches TRBD1 (5 bases). Looked up from germline, CDR1 is MNHEY and CDR2 is SMNVEV (reference sequence). V was pared by 2 bases and J by 3 bases, with 13 bases between. The CDR3 contains 15 residues. CDR3 nucleotide sequence: TGTGCCAGCAGTTTAGGTGGGGGGGGGTACACTGAAGCTTTCTTT. Amino acid sequence: CASSLGGGGYTEAFF.

V gene TRBV19 combines with J gene TRBJ2-3, with 7 bases identical to TRBD2. J was trimmed by 6 bases and V by 3 bases; bases with no gene match: 15. CDR1 is LNHDA, CDR2 SQIVND, per germline (reference sequence). This CDR3 comprises 17 residues. The chain's CDR3 is CASSIKSLAVTSDTQYF. DNA for the CDR3: TGTGCCAGTAGTATTAAGTCCCTAGCGGTGACTTCGGATACGCAGTATTTT.

The chain links TRBV30 to TRBJ2-1; a possible D gene is TRBD1 (6 bases). This CDR3 is 11 amino acids long. Trimming took off 8 bases at V and 10 bases at J, with 15 bases between the two ends. Germline V gene sequence: CDR1 GTSNPN, CDR2 SVGIG (reference sequence). CDR3 residues: CAGQTGVEQFF. CDR3 sequence (DNA): TGTGCCGGTCAGACAGGTGTGGAGCAGTTCTTC.

J is TRBJ2-1 and V is TRBV4-1; 14 bases agree with TRBD2. CDR1 and CDR2 (germline): MGHRA, YSYEKL. J gave up 0 bases and V 1 base, and 14 bases lay outside the gene matches. The CDR3 extends over 22 amino acids. The CDR3 protein is CASSQVPLRLAGGPSSYNEQFF. The CDR3 bases are TGCGCCAGCAGCCAAGTACCCCTCCGACTAGCGGGAGGGCCAAGCTCCTACAATGAGCAGTTCTTC.

The V and J genes are TRBV2 and TRBJ2-2; 7 bases line up with TRBD1. This CDR3 spans 14 amino acids. Per the germline V gene, CDR1 is SNHLY and CDR2 is FYNNEI. Trimming at V came to 8 bases and at J to 6 bases, leaving 9 bases not matched to a gene. This chain's CDR3 is CASLGQAMAGELFF. The CDR3 nucleotides read TGTGCCAGCCTTGGACAGGCAATGGCCGGGGAGCTGTTTTTT.

The chain couples TRBV11-2 to TRBJ2-1, with D possibly TRBD2 on 5 matching bases. This CDR3 is built from 15 residues. Germline CDR1 SGHAT, CDR2 FQNNGV. The V and J ends lost 7 bases and 3 bases respectively, with 16 bases between them. The DNA for the CDR3 is TGTGCCAGCACCCATCGGCTAGCAGGCTACAATGAGCAGTTCTTC. The encoded protein is CASTHRLAGYNEQFF. The full variable domain, its missing parts supplied by reference TRBV11-2 and TRBJ2-1, is EAGVAQSPRYKIIEKRQSVAFWCNPISGHATLYWYQQILGQGPKLLIQFQNNGVVDDSQLPKDRFSAERLKGVDSTLKIQPAKLEDSAVYLCASTHRLAGYNEQFFGPGTRLTVL.